What follows is one T cell receptor (beta chain) and its context. This sample was taken from a study of cytomegalovirus exposure and HLA in healthy donors. Germline-derived CDR1 and CDR2 are SGHTA and FQGNSA. Trimming cost V 1 base and J 3 bases, with 9 bases left between them. The CDR3 spans 14 residues. The study ran its PCR with 60 Vbeta and 13 Jbeta primers. Assay: immunoSEQ multiplex PCR; the TCRdb copy retains only in-frame clones and omits some. This table holds approximately 290,000 clones, 75% to 85% found once. This TCR came from a girl aged 2 to 9 in good health and CMV-seronegative. The J gene is TRBJ1-1, the V gene TRBV7-2; no definite D call. Sequenced material: PBMCs. CDR3 sequence reads: CASSLGYGYTEAFF. DNA for the CDR3: TGTGCCAGCAGCTTAGGATACGGGTACACTGAAGCTTTCTTT.